This T cell receptor beta chain was found in a study of PD-1 blockade in classical Hodgkin lymphoma. Background on the study: Patients were given intravenous nivolumab, 3 mg/kg, every 2 weeks.

A remark on this clone: What it binds is unknown.

After autologous stem cell transplantation all patients relapsed, and prior brentuximab vedotin exposure differed between cohorts. Germline lookup yields CDR1 LNHDA and CDR2 SQIVND (reference sequence). Germline trimming cut 5 bases from V and 4 bases from J; bases unmatched to any gene: 5. This CDR3 spans 15 amino acids. Overall study findings and caveats: Relapsed/refractory patients reportedly had the lowest baseline TCR diversity, below newly diagnosed patients, who were below healthy donors.

Sequencing was performed with immunoSEQ multiplex PCR; in TCRdb, only in-frame clones are kept and a portion is missing. The sample yields about 150,000 clones, about four fifths seen once. Sample: peripheral blood mononuclear cells (PBMCs), taken before the second cycle of nivolumab. J is TRBJ2-5 and V is TRBV19, with TRBD2 identical over 12 bases. This receptor was taken from a human donor with classical Hodgkin lymphoma. CDR3 protein: CASSLASGGAETQYF. The CDR3 DNA reads as TGTGCCAGTAGTTTGGCTAGCGGGGGGGCAGAGACCCAGTACTTC.